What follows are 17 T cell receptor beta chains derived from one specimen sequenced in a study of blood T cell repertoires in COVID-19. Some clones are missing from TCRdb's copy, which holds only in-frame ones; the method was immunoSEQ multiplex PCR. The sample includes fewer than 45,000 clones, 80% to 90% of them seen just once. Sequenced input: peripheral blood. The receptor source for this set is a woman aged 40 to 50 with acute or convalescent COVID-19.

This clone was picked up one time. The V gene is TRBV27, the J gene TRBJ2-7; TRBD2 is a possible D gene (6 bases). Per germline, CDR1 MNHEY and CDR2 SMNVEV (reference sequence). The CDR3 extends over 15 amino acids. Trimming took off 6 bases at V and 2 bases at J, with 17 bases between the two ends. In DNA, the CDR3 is TGTGCCAGCAGAACCCGGGACTTCCGAACCTACGAGCAGTACTTC. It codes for CASRTRDFRTYEQYF.

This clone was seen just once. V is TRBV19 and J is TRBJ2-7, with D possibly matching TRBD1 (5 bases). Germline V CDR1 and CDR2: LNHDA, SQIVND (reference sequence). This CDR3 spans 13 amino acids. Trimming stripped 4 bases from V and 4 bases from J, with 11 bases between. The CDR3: CASSTGHIYEQYF. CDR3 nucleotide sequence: TGTGCCAGTAGTACCGGACATATATACGAGCAGTACTTC.

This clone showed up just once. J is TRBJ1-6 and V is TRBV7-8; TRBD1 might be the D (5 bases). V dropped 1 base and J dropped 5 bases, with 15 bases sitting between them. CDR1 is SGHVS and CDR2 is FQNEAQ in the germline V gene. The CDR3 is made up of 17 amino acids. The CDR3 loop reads CASSLVWRQSDNSPLHF. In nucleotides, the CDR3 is TGTGCCAGCAGCTTAGTTTGGAGACAGAGCGATAATTCACCCCTCCACTTT.

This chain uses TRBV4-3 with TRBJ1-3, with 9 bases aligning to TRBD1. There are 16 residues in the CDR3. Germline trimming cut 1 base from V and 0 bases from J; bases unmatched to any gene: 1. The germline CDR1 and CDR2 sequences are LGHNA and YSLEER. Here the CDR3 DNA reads TGCGCCAGCAGCCAAGGGACAGGGGTCTCTGGAAACACCATATATTTT. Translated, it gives CASSQGTGVSGNTIYF.

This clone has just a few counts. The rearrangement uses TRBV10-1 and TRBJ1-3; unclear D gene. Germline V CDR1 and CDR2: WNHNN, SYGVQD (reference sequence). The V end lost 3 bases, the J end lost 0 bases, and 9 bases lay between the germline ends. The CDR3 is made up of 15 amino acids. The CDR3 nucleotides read TGCGCCAGCAGTGATTCGGTAGCCTCTGGAAACACCATATATTTT. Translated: CASSDSVASGNTIYF.

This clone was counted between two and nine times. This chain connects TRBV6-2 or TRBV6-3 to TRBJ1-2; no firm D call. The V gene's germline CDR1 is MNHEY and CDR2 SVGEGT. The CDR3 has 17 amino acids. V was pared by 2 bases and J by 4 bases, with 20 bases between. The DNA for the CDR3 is TGTGCCAGCAGTTACCCCCTCGGAACAGCCTCCGCCTATGGCTACACCTTC. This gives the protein CASSYPLGTASAYGYTF.

CDR3 region: CASSLSTSGGHNEQYF. The CDR3 DNA reads as TGTGCCAGCAGCCTCTCGACTAGCGGGGGGCATAACGAGCAGTACTTC. V usage is TRBV7-2 and J usage is TRBJ2-7; 13 bases match TRBD2. Per germline, CDR1 SGHTA and CDR2 FQGNSA. The length of the CDR3 is 16 residues. V was pared by 5 bases and J by 5 bases, with 9 bases of the junction left unmatched.

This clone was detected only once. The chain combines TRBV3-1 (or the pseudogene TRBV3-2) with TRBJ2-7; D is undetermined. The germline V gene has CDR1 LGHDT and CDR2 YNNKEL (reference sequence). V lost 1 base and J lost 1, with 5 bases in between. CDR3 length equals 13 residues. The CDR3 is CASSQVTSYEQYF. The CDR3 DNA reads TGTGCCAGCAGCCAAGTGACATCCTACGAGCAGTACTTC.

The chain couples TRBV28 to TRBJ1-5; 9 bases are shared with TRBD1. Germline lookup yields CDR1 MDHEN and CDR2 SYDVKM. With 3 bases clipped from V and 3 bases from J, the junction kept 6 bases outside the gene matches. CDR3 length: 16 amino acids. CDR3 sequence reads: CASSFSQGANNQPQHF. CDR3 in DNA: TGTGCCAGCAGTTTCTCACAGGGGGCTAACAATCAGCCCCAGCATTTT.

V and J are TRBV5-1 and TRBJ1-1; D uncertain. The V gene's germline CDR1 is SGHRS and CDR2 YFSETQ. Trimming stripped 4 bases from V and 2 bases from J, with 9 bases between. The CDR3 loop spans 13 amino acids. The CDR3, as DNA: TGCGCCAGCAGCGAGCAACCCAACACTGAAGCTTTCTTT. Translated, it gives CASSEQPNTEAFF.

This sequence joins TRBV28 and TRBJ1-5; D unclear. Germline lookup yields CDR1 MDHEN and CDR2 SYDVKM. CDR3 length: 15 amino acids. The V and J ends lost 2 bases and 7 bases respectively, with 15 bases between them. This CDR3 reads CASSLGLTFNQPQHF. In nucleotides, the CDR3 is TGTGCCAGCAGTTTAGGGCTTACATTTAACCAGCCCCAGCATTTT.

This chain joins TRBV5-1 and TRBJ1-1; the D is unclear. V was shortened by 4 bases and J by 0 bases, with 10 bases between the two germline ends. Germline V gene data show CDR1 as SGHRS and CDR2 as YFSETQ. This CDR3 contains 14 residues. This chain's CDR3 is CASSSSTMNTEAFF. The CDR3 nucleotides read TGCGCCAGCAGCAGTAGCACGATGAACACTGAAGCTTTCTTT.

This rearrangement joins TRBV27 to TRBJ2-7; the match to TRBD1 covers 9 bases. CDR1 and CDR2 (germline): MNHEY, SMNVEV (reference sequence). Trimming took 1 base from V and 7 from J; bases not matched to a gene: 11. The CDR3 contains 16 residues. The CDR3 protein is CASSLYTGTGTQEQYF. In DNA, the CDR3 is TGTGCCAGCAGTTTATACACCGGGACAGGGACTCAAGAGCAGTACTTC.

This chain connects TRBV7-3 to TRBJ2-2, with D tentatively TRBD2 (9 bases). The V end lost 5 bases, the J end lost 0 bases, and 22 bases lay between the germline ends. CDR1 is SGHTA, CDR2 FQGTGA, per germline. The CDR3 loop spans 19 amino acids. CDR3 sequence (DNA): TGTGCCAGCAGCCTACAGGGGGTAGCGGGGGCCGCGAACACCGGGGAGCTGTTTTTT. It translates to CASSLQGVAGAANTGELFF.

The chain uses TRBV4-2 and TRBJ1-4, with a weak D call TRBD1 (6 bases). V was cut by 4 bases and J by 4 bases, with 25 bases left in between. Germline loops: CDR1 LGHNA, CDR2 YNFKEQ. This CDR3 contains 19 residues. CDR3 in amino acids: CASSLTSGHPKSVNEKLFF. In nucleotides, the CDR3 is TGTGCCAGCAGCCTGACCTCGGGACACCCAAAATCGGTTAATGAAAAACTGTTTTTT.

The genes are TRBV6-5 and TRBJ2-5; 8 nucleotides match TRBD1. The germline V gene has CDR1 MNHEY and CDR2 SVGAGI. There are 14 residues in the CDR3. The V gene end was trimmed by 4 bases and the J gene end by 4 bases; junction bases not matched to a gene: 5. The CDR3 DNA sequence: TGTGCCAGCAGTTCAGGGGGCGCGGGAGAGACCCAGTACTTC. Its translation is CASSSGGAGETQYF.

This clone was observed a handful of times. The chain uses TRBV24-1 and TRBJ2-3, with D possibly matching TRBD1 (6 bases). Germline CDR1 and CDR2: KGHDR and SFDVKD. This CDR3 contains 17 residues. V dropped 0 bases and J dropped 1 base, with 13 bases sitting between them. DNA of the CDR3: TGTGCCACCAGTGATTTGCAAGACAGGAGCCGCACAGATACGCAGTATTTT. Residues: CATSDLQDRSRTDTQYF.